The entry below gives a single TCR beta chain sequence along with its context. This clonotype was recorded at least ten times. Its antigen target is currently unknown. No base qualities exist here, and no much larger clone lies one base off it. TCRdb lists the instrument as Illumina HiSeq 1500. TCRdb took the public reads, trimmed them with fastp at Q25, ran MiXCR for clone calling and kept in-frame beta chains. Merged by CDR3 protein, the rows form single entries marked with the most common genes and DNA. The sample table holds 200,000 or so distinct CDR3 sequences, of which roughly 30% were seen once. Jointly, the top ten make up approximately 31% of the sample. The sample belongs to a study of T cell repertoires in cytomegalovirus infection (dated by TCRdb to the late 2010s). General notes on the study: Donor HLA type was relevant to the analysis, as public TCR beta signatures indicated carriage of CMV infection together with the matching HLA type. The paper's findings and limits, for the study overall: Carriers of CMV infection plus the relevant HLA type were discriminated by the cumulative frequency of public TCR beta family members in the study cohort and in an independent 352-donor cohort. The ex vivo response was dominated by HLA-C-restricted CMV-specific TCR beta clonotypes, which also provided the single most frequent clonotype in two of eight donors.

Trimming takes 6 bases from V and 3 bases from J, and the germline ends sit 13 bases apart. The CDR3 covers 14 residues, taking in both the cysteine and the phenylalanine. Only the CDR3 part of the read is kept: 42 bases, read in frame from the first base. The germline V gene provides CDR1 MRHNA and CDR2 SNTAGT. This chain joins TRBV6-4 to TRBJ2-3; no D gene can be assigned with confidence. The specimen was PBMCs. The sequence derives from a human donor in good health (CMV status not recorded). Some clones in this sample may be carry-over from other donors' samples. The CDR3 protein sequence reads: CASSSLPRTDTQYF. The DNA sequence follows: TGTGCCAGCAGCTCACTTCCTCGGACAGATACGCAGTATTTT.